Sequencing of this T cell receptor beta chain was carried out in a study of T cells expressing NK-cell markers. Study-wide findings and caveats: NKG2C+ dominant clonotypes from 5 to 7 donors made up roughly 1.0-7.0% of CD8+ T cells.

From its re-call of the 5' RACE reads, TCRdb lists each CDR3 protein once, without DNA. The sample holds about 380,000 distinct CDR3 sequences. A remark on this clonotype: Antigen: not known.

Germline CDR1 and CDR2: KGHSH and LQKENI. The CDR3 runs 16 residues. Sequencing was done on a sample of blood T cells: a sorted CD56 or NKG2C T cell subset, CD4+ or CD8+ T cells, or bulk PBMC T cells (not recorded which). This clonotype was sampled from a man between 18 and 69 years old in good health. The chain links TRBV18 to TRBJ2-1; as DNA is missing, the TRBD1 call by TCRdb cannot be tested. CDR3 sequence: CASSLRTGLAYNEQFF.